These T cell receptor beta chains were read from a single sample in a study of blood T cell repertoires in COVID-19. The protocol was immunoSEQ multiplex PCR, while the TCRdb copy is restricted to in-frame clones and leaves out a portion. The sample has 130,000 to 150,000 clones; roughly 86% are singletons. The material sequenced was peripheral blood. The receptors come from a man aged 65-85 years with acute or convalescent COVID-19. The CDR3 runs from the conserved cysteine through the conserved F or W. D genes are given only for firm matches. Clone size is not always given. Where it is, it says once, few, many or a class for expanded clones.

d_call j_call clone_size v_call cdr3_nt cdr3_aa
TRBD1 TRBJ1-1 NA TRBV30 TGTGCCTGGAGTGACCGGGACAGGGCCACTGAAGCTTTCTTT CAWSDRDRATEAFF
NA TRBJ2-7 NA TRBV2 TGTGCCAGCCGAACGGGGTCCTACGAGCAGTACTTC CASRTGSYEQYF
NA TRBJ1-2 once TRBV7-9 TGTGCCAGCAGCCTCGATATCGCGACAGGTCGCTCGAACTATGGCTACACCTTC CASSLDIATGRSNYGYTF
NA TRBJ2-7 NA TRBV6-5 TGTGCCAGCAGTTACGCGGGCAGGTCCTACGAGCAGTACTTC CASSYAGRSYEQYF
NA TRBJ2-1 NA TRBV6-5 TGTGCCAGCAGCGACAGAGACCCCCGCTACAATGAGCAGTTCTTC CASSDRDPRYNEQFF
NA TRBJ1-5 NA TRBV7-2 TGTGCCAGCAGCCCCCAGGGGTCTTACAATCAGCCCCAGCATTTT CASSPQGSYNQPQHF
NA TRBJ2-5 NA TRBV12-3/TRBV12-4 TGTGCCAGCAGAGGGGGGGCGGAGACCCAGTACTTC CASRGGAETQYF
NA TRBJ1-5 NA TRBV2 TGTGCCAGCAGTGTGGGAGGGGAAGGTCAGCCCCAGCATTTT CASSVGGEGQPQHF
NA TRBJ2-7 NA TRBV7-2 TGTGCCAGCAGCTTAGTTCTCTTCTCCGAGCAGTACTTC CASSLVLFSEQYF
NA TRBJ2-7 NA TRBV5-1 TGCGCCAGCAGCCCACAAGGGGGTATGAACTACGAGCAGTACTTC CASSPQGGMNYEQYF
TRBD1 TRBJ2-3 NA TRBV6-5 TGTGCCAGCAGTTACGGCAGGGGGCAGTTGTCAGATACGCAGTATTTT CASSYGRGQLSDTQYF
TRBD2 TRBJ2-1 few TRBV4-2 TGTGCCAGCAGCCAAGCGATAGCGGGGGGGAATGAGCAGTTCTTC CASSQAIAGGNEQFF
NA TRBJ2-6 NA TRBV18 TGTGCCAGCTCACAGAGCTCTGGGGCCAACGTCCTGACTTTC CASSQSSGANVLTF
NA TRBJ2-3 NA TRBV5-8 TGTGCCAGCAGCTTGGTTTATAGTCTAGCCCGTAAGGTGGATACGCAGTATTTT CASSLVYSLARKVDTQYF
NA TRBJ1-1 NA TRBV19 TGTGCCAGTAGTATACAGGCAGGGAGGCCTGAAGCTTTCTTT CASSIQAGRPEAFF
TRBD1 TRBJ1-6 once TRBV30 TGTGCCTGGAGAGGGACCGCGGGACAGAATTCACCCCTCCACTTT CAWRGTAGQNSPLHF
TRBD2 TRBJ2-2 NA TRBV3-1/TRBV3-2 TGTGCCAGCAGCCAAGCCGGACTAGCGGGCACCGGGGAGCTGTTTTTT CASSQAGLAGTGELFF
TRBD1 TRBJ2-7 NA TRBV4-1 TGCGCCAGCAGCCAAGTCCCAAAGTGGACAGGGTTGGTGAACGAGCAGTACTTC CASSQVPKWTGLVNEQYF
NA TRBJ2-5 NA TRBV5-1 TGCGCCAGCAGCTTGGAAGCGGGTTTTCAGGAGACCCAGTACTTC CASSLEAGFQETQYF
TRBD1 TRBJ1-1 NA TRBV18 TGTGCCAGCTCACCGACAGGGGGCACTGAAGCTTTCTTT CASSPTGGTEAFF
NA TRBJ1-6 NA TRBV16 TGTGCCAGCAGCCACCAACAGGGTCCCCCCTATAATTCACCCCTCCACTTT CASSHQQGPPYNSPLHF
TRBD2 TRBJ2-1 NA TRBV7-2 TGTGCCAGCAGCTTAGGAGGAGCGGGAGGTAGGTATGAGCAGTTCTTC CASSLGGAGGRYEQFF
TRBD2 TRBJ2-1 NA TRBV7-3 TGTGCCAGCAGCTTAAGAGGGGGGGCTAGCGGGAACCCCCTCTACAATGAGCAGTTCTTC CASSLRGGASGNPLYNEQFF
NA TRBJ2-7 NA TRBV28 TGTGCCAGCAGTCCCCCCGACAGCCACTACGAGCAGTACTTC CASSPPDSHYEQYF
TRBD1 TRBJ1-6 few TRBV20-1 TGCAGTGCTAGTATGCAGGGGGCTAATTCACCCCTCCACTTT CSASMQGANSPLHF
NA TRBJ1-6 NA TRBV28 TGTGCCAGCATTGAAGGAGGGTTAGATTCACCCCTCCACTTT CASIEGGLDSPLHF
TRBD2 TRBJ2-1 NA TRBV3-1/TRBV3-2 TGTGCCAGCAGCCAGGGACTAGCGGGGGGGTATGAGCAGTTCTTC CASSQGLAGGYEQFF
NA TRBJ2-3 NA TRBV2 TGTGCCAGCAGTGAAGGGGGCGGCACAGATACGCAGTATTTT CASSEGGGTDTQYF
TRBD1 TRBJ1-4 NA TRBV5-5 TGTGCCAGCAGCCCACGACAGGGGGCAGGCGGTGAAAAACTGTTTTTT CASSPRQGAGGEKLFF
NA TRBJ2-1 once TRBV29-1 TGCAGCGCCCTCCGCGGTCTCCACAATGAGCAGTTCTTC CSALRGLHNEQFF
TRBD1 TRBJ2-1 NA TRBV19 TGTGCCAGTAGTTGGACAGGGAGCTCCTACAATGAGCAGTTCTTC CASSWTGSSYNEQFF
NA TRBJ2-1 NA TRBV10-3 TGTGCCATCAGTGGAGGACTACCTTACAATGAGCAGTTCTTC CAISGGLPYNEQFF
NA TRBJ1-2 once TRBV27 TGTGCCAGCAGTTTATACAGGGATTATGGCTACACCTTC CASSLYRDYGYTF
NA TRBJ1-3 once TRBV11-2 TGTGCCAGCAGCTTAGATCCAGGGGTCTCTGGAAACACCATATATTTT CASSLDPGVSGNTIYF
TRBD1 TRBJ2-5 NA TRBV11-2 TGTGCCAGCAGCTCCGGTGGGACAGGGGGCTGGGAGACCCAGTACTTC CASSSGGTGGWETQYF
NA TRBJ1-2 few TRBV19 TGTGCCAGTAGTATAAAGGCGGCGGGACCCTATGGCTACACCTTC CASSIKAAGPYGYTF
NA TRBJ1-5 NA TRBV6-2/TRBV6-3 TGTGCCAGCAGTTACGGCGGATTTCGGCAGCCCCAGCATTTT CASSYGGFRQPQHF
NA TRBJ2-5 NA TRBV19 TGTGCCAGTAGTATAGATCTGGGGCAGGGTACCCAAGAGACCCAGTACTTC CASSIDLGQGTQETQYF
NA TRBJ2-1 NA TRBV5-8 TGTGCCAGCAGCCTAGGGACATCGACCTACAATGAGCAGTTCTTC CASSLGTSTYNEQFF
NA TRBJ1-2 NA TRBV28 TGTGCCAGCAGTTTAAACAGACCCTATGGCTACACCTTC CASSLNRPYGYTF
NA TRBJ2-7 NA TRBV12-3/TRBV12-4 TGTGCCAGCAGTTCCGTCTACGAGCAGTACTTC CASSSVYEQYF
NA TRBJ2-7 NA TRBV6-5 TGTGCCAGCAGTTACTCGAACCAGGTACCCTACGAGCAGTACTTC CASSYSNQVPYEQYF
NA TRBJ2-3 once TRBV5-1 TGCGCCAGCAGCTTGGCCGGTGTATCGGATACGCAGTATTTT CASSLAGVSDTQYF
TRBD1 TRBJ1-6 NA TRBV19 TGTGCCAGTAGCTGGACAGGGAGGAATTCACCCCTCCACTTT CASSWTGRNSPLHF
NA TRBJ2-2 NA TRBV5-4 TGTGCCAGCAGCCCTGGACTGCAGAACACCGGGGAGCTGTTTTTT CASSPGLQNTGELFF
NA TRBJ1-5 few TRBV7-8 TGTGCCAGCAGCTGGGGGCAGTTCAATCAGCCCCAGCATTTT CASSWGQFNQPQHF
TRBD2 TRBJ2-7 NA TRBV7-6 TGTGCCAGCAGCCTGGGACTAGCGGGCGGCGCGAGCGAGCAGTACTTC CASSLGLAGGASEQYF
NA TRBJ2-2 NA TRBV4-2 TGTGCCAGCAGCCGAGAGGCCGGAGAACCCACCGGGGAGCTGTTTTTT CASSREAGEPTGELFF